This passage covers 4 T cell receptor beta chains from one sample sequenced in a study of cytomegalovirus exposure and HLA in healthy donors. Vbeta (60) and Jbeta (13) primers were used in the PCR. TCRdb keeps only in-frame clones here, not all; method: immunoSEQ multiplex PCR. The data show over 40,000 clones, with roughly nine tenths seen just once and approximately 8% held by the top ten. The sample consisted of PBMCs. These receptor sequences come from a woman in her thirties or forties in good health and CMV-seropositive.

The V call is TRBV18, the J call TRBJ1-6, with D possibly being TRBD1 (6 bases). Germline V lookup: CDR1 KGHSH, CDR2 LQKENI. The CDR3 is made up of 15 amino acids. V was trimmed by 6 bases and J by 10 bases, leaving 19 bases between them. The CDR3 loop reads CASSLLGGADSPLHF. The CDR3 nucleotides read TGTGCCAGCTCCCTTTTGGGGGGGGCTGACTCACCCCTCCACTTT.

The chain recombines TRBV2 with TRBJ1-2, with D possibly being TRBD1 (5 bases). Looked up from germline, CDR1 is SNHLY and CDR2 is FYNNEI. The CDR3 consists of 15 residues. V was clipped by 6 bases and J by 0 bases, with 14 bases between them. As DNA, the CDR3 is TGTGCCAGCAGCATGACAGCTCCAGCTAACTATGGCTACACCTTC. It translates to CASSMTAPANYGYTF.

This chain connects TRBV5-5 to TRBJ2-7; D perhaps matches TRBD2 (6 bases). The CDR3 runs 14 residues. The germline V gene encodes CDR1 SGHKS and CDR2 YYEKEE (reference sequence). The V and J ends lost 2 bases and 3 bases respectively, with 12 bases between them. CDR3 coding DNA: TGTGCCAGCAGCTTCGAAAGGACTATCTACGAGCAGTACTTC. This encodes CASSFERTIYEQYF. The variable domain in full, completed from reference TRBV5-5 and TRBJ2-7, reads DAGVTQSPTHLIKTRGQQVTLRCSPISGHKSVSWYQQVLGQGPQFIFQYYEKEERGRGNFPDRFSARQFPNYSSELNVNALLLGDSALYLCASSFERTIYEQYFGPGTRLTVT.

This chain links TRBV21-1 with TRBJ2-4; TRBD2, as called in the table, went unchecked against the DNA. TRBV21-1 is classified as a pseudogene. This CDR3 spans 13 amino acids. CDR3 amino acids: CASSRVGRDIQYF. The CDR3 nucleotides are TGTGCCAGCAGCAGGGTAGGGCGGGACATTCAGTACTTC.